Following are 20 T cell receptor beta chains from one sample sequenced in a study of T cell changes during pregnancy in multiple sclerosis. Profiled with immunoSEQ multiplex PCR; TCRdb holds only in-frame clones, not every one. This table has approximately 61,000 clones, about 91% appearing once. The source material was peripheral blood, sampled after pregnancy. These receptors all stem from a female donor in good health, enrolled as a control in a pregnancy study.

The chain carries TRBV6-6 and TRBJ2-7, with 9 nucleotides matching TRBD1. This CDR3 is built from 13 residues. The V and J ends lost 2 bases and 6 bases, in that order; junction bases with no gene match: 2. CDR1 and CDR2 (germline): MNHNY, SVGAGI (reference sequence). CDR3 bases: TGTGCCAGCAGTTACCTGGACAGGGGCGAGCAGTACTTC. As protein: CASSYLDRGEQYF.

The gene calls are TRBV11-3 and TRBJ2-1, with 10 bases matching TRBD2. This CDR3 contains 15 residues. Per germline, CDR1 SGHNT and CDR2 YENEEA. Unmatched junction bases numbered 7, after V lost 3 bases and J lost 8 bases. The chain's CDR3 is CASSFASGSGHEQFF. Here the CDR3 DNA reads TGTGCCAGCAGCTTCGCTAGCGGGAGTGGTCATGAGCAGTTCTTC.

The genes are TRBV11-3 and TRBJ2-7; 7 bases fit TRBD2. This CDR3 is built from 13 residues. V dropped 4 bases and J dropped 4; count of bases not matched to a gene: 4. CDR1 and CDR2 (germline): SGHNT, YENEEA. In DNA, the CDR3 is TGTGCCAGCAGCTCTTTCGGGGGGTACGAGCAGTACTTC. Its translation is CASSSFGGYEQYF.

The J gene is TRBJ1-5, the V gene TRBV5-1; tentative D call: TRBD1 (5 bases). The germline V gene encodes CDR1 SGHRS and CDR2 YFSETQ. The CDR3 spans 14 residues. Trimming shortened V by 3 bases and J by 7 bases, and 14 bases separated the two germline ends. The DNA for the CDR3 is TGCGCCAGCAGCTGGGGGTCCGGGGGGCAGCCCCAGCATTTT. Translation gives CASSWGSGGQPQHF. Based on the CDR3 plus reference TRBV5-1 and TRBJ1-5, the full variable domain is KAGVTQTPRYLIKTRGQQVTLSCSPISGHRSVSWYQQTPGQGLQFLFEYFSETQRNKGNFPGRFSGRQFSNSRSEMNVSTLELGDSALYLCASSWGSGGQPQHFGDGTRLSIL.

V usage is TRBV5-5 and J usage is TRBJ1-2; 10 bases are a match to TRBD1. There are 17 residues in the CDR3. V dropped 4 bases and J dropped 0; count of bases not matched to a gene: 9. Per germline, CDR1 SGHKS and CDR2 YYEKEE (reference sequence). CDR3 in DNA: TGTGCCAGCAGCGCCGGACAGGGGGTGGTTGCTAACTATGGCTACACCTTC. Protein sequence: CASSAGQGVVANYGYTF.

The V gene is TRBV7-2, the J gene TRBJ2-5, with a possible D match to TRBD2 (5 bases). The CDR3 is made up of 13 amino acids. V gave up 5 bases and J gave up 3 bases, with 10 bases separating them. CDR1 is SGHTA, CDR2 FQGNSA, per germline. Written as DNA, the CDR3 is TGTGCCAGCAGCCGTGGGGAGAAAGAGACCCAGTACTTC. It yields the protein CASSRGEKETQYF.

CDR3 protein: CASSLGTGVTGELFF. The CDR3 DNA is TGTGCCAGCAGCTTAGGTACAGGGGTCACCGGGGAGCTGTTTTTT. The chain joins TRBV7-2 to TRBJ2-2; 7 nucleotides match TRBD1. The V and J ends lost 1 base and 4 bases, in that order; junction bases with no gene match: 3. This CDR3 has 15 residues. Germline CDR1 is SGHTA and CDR2 is FQGNSA.

The rearrangement uses TRBV9 and TRBJ2-3; 8 bases are shared with TRBD2. Germline values: CDR1 SGDLS, CDR2 YYNGEE. J was trimmed by 2 bases and V by 0 bases; bases with no gene match: 17. This CDR3 contains 20 residues. DNA for the CDR3: TGTGCCAGCAGCGTAGGGGGTAGCGGGGAAATAGGAATGGACACAGATACGCAGTATTTT. Protein: CASSVGGSGEIGMDTDTQYF.

The chain has TRBV16 and TRBJ2-2; TRBD2 agrees at 7 bases. This CDR3 contains 16 residues. Germline V gene data show CDR1 as KGHSY and CDR2 as FQNENV. J was trimmed by 0 bases and V by 8 bases; bases with no gene match: 9. Here the CDR3 reads CASLSGANANTGELFF. The DNA for the CDR3 is TGTGCCAGCCTAAGCGGGGCGAACGCGAACACCGGGGAGCTGTTTTTT.

The chain carries TRBV6-5 and TRBJ2-4, with 8 bases identical to TRBD2. V lost 6 bases to trimming and J lost 8 bases; unmatched junction nucleotides: 12. CDR3 length: 15 residues. Germline V lookup: CDR1 MNHEY, CDR2 SVGAGI. The CDR3 loop reads CASRSHSGKEDIQYF. CDR3 nucleotides: TGTGCCAGCAGGTCTCATAGCGGGAAAGAAGACATTCAGTACTTC.

The chain uses TRBV18 and TRBJ1-2; TRBD1 matches 10 bases. Per the germline V gene, CDR1 is KGHSH and CDR2 is LQKENI. The CDR3 is 17 amino acids. V shed 2 bases, J shed 0 bases, and the junction held 6 bases outside the gene matches. CDR3 residues: CASSPGQGVTANYGYTF. CDR3 bases: TGTGCCAGCTCACCAGGACAGGGGGTAACAGCTAACTATGGCTACACCTTC.

The chain joins TRBV21-1 to TRBJ1-2; TRBD1 is taken as the D call from the table, unchecked against the DNA. TRBV21-1 is annotated as a pseudogene. The CDR3 contains 16 residues. In DNA form, the CDR3 reads TGTGCCAGCAGCACAACCTACCTGACAGGGTGCGATGGCTACACCTTC. This sequence encodes CASSTTYLTGCDGYTF.

The V gene is TRBV5-1, the J gene TRBJ2-7; 14 bases map to TRBD2. V lost 3 bases, J lost 5 bases, and 7 bases stayed unmatched. Germline values: CDR1 SGHRS, CDR2 YFSETQ. This CDR3 is built from 16 residues. The CDR3 nucleotides are TGCGCCAGCAGCTCTCTGGGACTAGCGGGAGTCAACGAGCAGTACTTC. This encodes CASSSLGLAGVNEQYF.

V is TRBV25-1 and J is TRBJ1-2; a possible D gene is TRBD1 (5 bases). The V and J ends lost 1 base and 10 bases respectively, with 10 bases between them. This CDR3 region has 12 residues. Germline CDR1 and CDR2: MGHDK and SYGVNS. The CDR3 DNA reads TGTGCCAGCAGTGAATGGGGCGGACACTACACCTTC. Encoded protein: CASSEWGGHYTF.

This chain links TRBV5-6 with TRBJ2-7, with D unclear. The V end was cut by 5 bases, the J end by 7 bases, with 10 bases between. CDR1 is SGHDT and CDR2 is YYEEEE in the germline V gene. The CDR3 extends over 11 amino acids. The CDR3 DNA reads TGTGCCAGCAGTCTTAGAGCGGAGCAGTACTTC. Protein product: CASSLRAEQYF.

The rearrangement joins TRBV7-2 to TRBJ2-7, with D perhaps TRBD2 (6 bases). The ends were cut back, 2 bases at V and 2 bases at J, with 10 bases in the middle. The CDR3 runs 14 residues. Germline V gene data show CDR1 as SGHTA and CDR2 as FQGNSA. The CDR3 DNA reads as TGTGCCAGCAGCTTAACGGGGGAGCCCTACGAGCAGTACTTC. Protein product: CASSLTGEPYEQYF.

This chain connects TRBV29-1 to TRBJ2-3; D is perhaps TRBD1 (5 bases). CDR1 is SQVTM, CDR2 ANQGSEA, per germline. Trimming cost V 4 bases and J 3 bases, with 11 bases left between them. This CDR3 has 13 amino acids. The DNA for the CDR3 is TGCAGCGTTGTCAGGGTAGGAACAGATACGCAGTATTTT. Amino acids: CSVVRVGTDTQYF.

The V and J genes are TRBV21-1 and TRBJ2-3; the listed D gene, TRBD1, was not tested against the DNA. TRBV21-1 is labeled a pseudogene. This CDR3 is built from 16 residues. This chain's CDR3 is CASSKIGDRSKDTQYF. CDR3 coding DNA: TGTGCCAGCAGCAAGATTGGGGACAGGAGTAAAGATACGCAGTATTTT.

The chain couples TRBV27 to TRBJ1-1, with D perhaps matching TRBD1 (5 bases). Germline V gene lookup returns CDR1 MNHEY and CDR2 SMNVEV (reference sequence). The ends were cut back, 6 bases at V and 2 bases at J, with 10 bases in the middle. The CDR3 is 13 residues long. Here the CDR3 reads CASSPRVNTEAFF. The CDR3 DNA follows: TGTGCCAGCAGCCCCAGGGTTAACACTGAAGCTTTCTTT.

The rearrangement uses TRBV27 and TRBJ2-7, with TRBD2 matching 9 bases. The germline gives CDR1 MNHEY, CDR2 SMNVEV (reference sequence). The CDR3 covers 15 residues. J lost 5 bases, V lost 2 bases, and 7 bases had no gene match. CDR3 coding DNA: TGTGCCAGCAGTTTAAGGTCTAGCGGGAACGACGAGCAGTACTTC. Its translation: CASSLRSSGNDEQYF.